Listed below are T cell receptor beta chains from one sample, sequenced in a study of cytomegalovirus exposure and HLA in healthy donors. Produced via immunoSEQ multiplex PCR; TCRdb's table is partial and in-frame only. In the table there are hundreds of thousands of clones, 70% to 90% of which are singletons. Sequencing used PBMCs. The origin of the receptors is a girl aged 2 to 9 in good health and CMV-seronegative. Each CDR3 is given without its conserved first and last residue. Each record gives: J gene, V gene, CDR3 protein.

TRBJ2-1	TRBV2	ASSEIAGFDEQF
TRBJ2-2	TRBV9	ASSSPWGENTGELF
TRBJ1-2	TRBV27	ASSRTGYGYT
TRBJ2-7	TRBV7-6	ASSPLFGAGFEQY
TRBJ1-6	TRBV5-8	ASRGGQGPNSPLH
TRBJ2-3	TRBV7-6	ASSPGTGADTQY
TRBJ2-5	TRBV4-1	ASSQDTSVQETQY
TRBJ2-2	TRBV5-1	ASSASTSGSGELF
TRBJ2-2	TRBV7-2	ASRQIRTGELF
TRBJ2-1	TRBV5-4	ASSFQREADNEQF
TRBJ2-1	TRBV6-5	ASSTAASSYNEQF
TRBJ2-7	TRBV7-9	ASSLGGSGRPIYEQY
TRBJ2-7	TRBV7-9	ASSSGQGLGYEQY
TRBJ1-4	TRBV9	ASSAHRGTATNEKLF
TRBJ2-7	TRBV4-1	ASSQDQAGMTTYEQY
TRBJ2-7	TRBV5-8	ASRSPWASRRSYEQY